The rows below give T cell receptor beta chains drawn from one sample of a study of T-cell reconstitution after alpha-beta-depleted transplantation in children. TCRdb used MiXCR to reprocess the PCR reads, holding one entry per CDR3 protein. The sample lists about 300,000 distinct CDR3 sequences, about 9.4% seen once, with less than 8% in the top ten. Sequenced material: PBMCs, taken before TCRalphabeta/CD19-depleted stem cell transplant. The origin of the receptors is a boy younger than two with acute myeloid leukemia, due to receive a stem cell transplant. Each CDR3 is given with its conserved first and last residue. D genes are given only for firm matches. A clone size is listed for some rows: how often the clone was seen (once, few, many), or a class if it is expanded.

len | d_gene | j_gene | abundance | v_gene | CDR3nt | CDR3aa
15 | TRBD2 | TRBJ2-5 | NA | TRBV20-1 | TGCAGTGCTAAAGAGGGACTAGCGGGGGGAGAGACCCAGTACTTC | CSAKEGLAGGETQYF
16 | NA | TRBJ2-5 | many | TRBV25-1 | TGTGCCAGCAGTGACATTCGGGGCGCCTACCAAGAGACCCAGTACTTC | CASSDIRGAYQETQYF
15 | NA | TRBJ1-3 | many | TRBV7-8 | TGTGCCAGTTCAACCTTCGGGGCAATCGGAAACACCATATATTTT | CASSTFGAIGNTIYF
15 | NA | TRBJ2-2 | many | TRBV10-3 | TGTGCCACGGAACAGGGGAGGCGGAACACCGGGGAGCTGTTTTTT | CATEQGRRNTGELFF
13 | NA | TRBJ1-5 | NA | TRBV30 | TGTGCCTGGAGTCCCGATAGCAATCAGCCCCAGCATTTT | CAWSPDSNQPQHF
15 | NA | TRBJ2-2 | many | TRBV5-1 | TGCGCCAGCAGCTCCCGGACAGCGAACACCGGGGAGCTGTTTTTT | CASSSRTANTGELFF
18 | NA | TRBJ2-3 | many | TRBV19 | TGTGCCAGTATGTATGCCCCCCTCCGGGGTAGGAACAGAGATACGCAGTATTTT | CASMYAPLRGRNRDTQYF
15 | TRBD1 | TRBJ2-1 | few | TRBV5-5 | TGTGCCAGCAGCACCGGACAGGGGGCCTACAATGAGCAGTTCTTC | CASSTGQGAYNEQFF
14 | NA | TRBJ1-1 | many | TRBV29-1 | TGCAGCGTCGAAAGTCGGTACAGCTACACTGAAGCTTTCTTT | CSVESRYSYTEAFF
14 | NA | TRBJ2-7 | many | TRBV6-2/TRBV6-3 | TGTGCCAGCAGTTACTCGAGAAGAGCCTACGAGCAGTACTTC | CASSYSRRAYEQYF